This T cell receptor (beta chain) was observed in a study of blood T cell repertoires in COVID-19. Study-wide background: The United States, Italy and Spain were the sources of the acute and convalescent COVID-19 samples. T cells, B-cell-depleted T cells, or PBMCs supplied cDNA or gDNA.

This clone was seen more than once but under ten times. Per the original methods: Researchers report that nucleated cell counts were estimated from reference gene primer amplification. Clones were sequenced by immunoSEQ multiplex PCR, and TCRdb holds only the in-frame ones, with some missing. V, J and clone size are those of that table, while D and trimming were read from the DNA. The repertoire has tens of thousands of clones, around 85% of them found once; the top ten carry more than 2%. The V end was cut by 0 bases, the J end by 8 bases, with 7 bases between. Germline CDR1 and CDR2: GTSNPN and SVGIG (reference sequence). This CDR3 comprises 12 residues.

This chain joins TRBV30 and TRBJ1-4; tentatively, D is TRBD1 (6 bases). This sequence originates from a man aged 50 to 59 with acute or convalescent COVID-19. Material for sequencing was peripheral blood. CDR3 loop: CAWSVQGEKLFF. The CDR3 region has the DNA TGTGCCTGGAGTGTACAGGGAGAAAAACTGTTTTTT.